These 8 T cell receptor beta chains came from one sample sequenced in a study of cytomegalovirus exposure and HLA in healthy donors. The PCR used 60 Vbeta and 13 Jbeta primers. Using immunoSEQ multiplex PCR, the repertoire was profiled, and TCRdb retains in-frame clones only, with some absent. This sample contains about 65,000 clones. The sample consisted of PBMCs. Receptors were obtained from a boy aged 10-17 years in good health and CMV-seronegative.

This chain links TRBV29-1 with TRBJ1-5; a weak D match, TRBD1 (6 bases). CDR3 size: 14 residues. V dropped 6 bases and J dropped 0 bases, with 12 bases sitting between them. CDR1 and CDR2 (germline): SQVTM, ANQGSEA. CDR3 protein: CSVGDRNSNQPQHF. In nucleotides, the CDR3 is TGCAGCGTGGGCGACAGGAATAGCAATCAGCCCCAGCATTTT.

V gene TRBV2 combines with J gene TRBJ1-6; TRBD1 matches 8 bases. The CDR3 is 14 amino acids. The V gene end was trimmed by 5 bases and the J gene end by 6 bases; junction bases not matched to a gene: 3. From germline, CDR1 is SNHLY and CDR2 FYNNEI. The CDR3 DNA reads TGTGCCAGCAGTTGGGACAGGACTAATTCACCCCTCCACTTT. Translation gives CASSWDRTNSPLHF.

As DNA, the CDR3 is TGCAGCGTTTTTCAGTTCTCTGGGGCCAACGTCCTGACTTTC. Translated, it gives CSVFQFSGANVLTF. The chain links TRBV29-1 to TRBJ2-6; D not certain. V was trimmed by 5 bases and J by 0 bases, leaving 8 bases between them. The germline CDR1 and CDR2 sequences are SQVTM and ANQGSEA. The CDR3 consists of 14 residues.

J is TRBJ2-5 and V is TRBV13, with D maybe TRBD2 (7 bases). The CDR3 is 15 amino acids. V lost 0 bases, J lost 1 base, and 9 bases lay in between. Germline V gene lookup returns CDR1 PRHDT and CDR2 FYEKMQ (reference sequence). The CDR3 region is CASSLGGGGQETQYF. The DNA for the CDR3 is TGTGCCAGCAGCTTAGGAGGGGGGGGCCAAGAGACCCAGTACTTC. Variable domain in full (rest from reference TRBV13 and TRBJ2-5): AAGVIQSPRHLIKEKRETATLKCYPIPRHDTVYWYQQGPGQDPQFLISFYEKMQSDKGSIPDRFSAQQFSDYHSELNMSSLELGDSALYFCASSLGGGGQETQYFGPGTRLLVL.

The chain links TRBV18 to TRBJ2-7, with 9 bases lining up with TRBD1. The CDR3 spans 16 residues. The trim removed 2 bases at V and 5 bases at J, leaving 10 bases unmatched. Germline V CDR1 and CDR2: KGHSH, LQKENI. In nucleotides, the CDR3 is TGTGCCAGCTCACCAAGGAAGGACAGGGGTCTCGACGAGCAGTACTTC. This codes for CASSPRKDRGLDEQYF.

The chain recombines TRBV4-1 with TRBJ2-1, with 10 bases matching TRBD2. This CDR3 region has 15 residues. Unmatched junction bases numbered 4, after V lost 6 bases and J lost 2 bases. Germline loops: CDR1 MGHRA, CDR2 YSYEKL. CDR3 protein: CASSPAGGPYNEQFF. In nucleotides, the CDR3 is TGCGCCAGCAGTCCAGCGGGAGGGCCCTACAATGAGCAGTTCTTC.

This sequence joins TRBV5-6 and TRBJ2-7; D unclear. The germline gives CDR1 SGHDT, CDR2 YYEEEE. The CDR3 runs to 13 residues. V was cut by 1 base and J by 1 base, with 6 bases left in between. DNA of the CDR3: TGTGCCAGCAGCTTGTGGGCTTCCTACGAGCAGTACTTC. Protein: CASSLWASYEQYF.

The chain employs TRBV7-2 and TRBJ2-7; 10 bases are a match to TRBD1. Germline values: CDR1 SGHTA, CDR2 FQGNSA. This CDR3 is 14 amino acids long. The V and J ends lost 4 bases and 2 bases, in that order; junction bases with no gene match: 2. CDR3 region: CASSSDRGPYEQYF. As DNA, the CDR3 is TGTGCCAGCAGCTCCGACAGGGGGCCCTACGAGCAGTACTTC.